This T cell receptor beta chain was documented in a study of metastatic and nonmetastatic thyroid tumors. Study context: Repertoire comparisons spanned blood and tumor or nodule tissue from malignant and benign thyroid patients.

The V end was cut by 7 bases, the J end by 3 bases, with 13 bases between. CDR3 length: 13 residues. Germline CDR1 is MDHEN and CDR2 is SYDVKM. Methods used by the authors: Using the CDR3 differences seen across clinicopathological groups, the authors built a distant-metastasis classifier for papillary thyroid cancer, which was meant to discriminate distant-metastatic patients. TCRdb re-called clones from the PCR reads using MiXCR. The V and J calls were determined by TCRdb, not by the authors. The table records roughly 83,000 clones, about 15% of them present only once. Study-wide points: Across blood and tumor, TCR beta diversity in malignant thyroid tumors was reportedly significantly higher than in benign nodules.

Each patient went into thyroid surgery without having received any treatment. This clone was counted at least ten times. Its antigen is unknown. Sequencing was performed on blood. This clonotype was sampled from a female donor with papillary thyroid cancer or a benign thyroid nodule (not recorded which). Some clones in this sample may be carry-over from other donors' samples. This sequence joins TRBV28 and TRBJ2-7, with D perhaps matching TRBD2 (6 bases). The CDR3 loop is CASKNGGFYEQYF. For the CDR3, the DNA is TGTGCCAGCAAAAATGGGGGGTTCTACGAGCAGTACTTC.